Below are 7 T cell receptor beta chains sequenced from a single sample in a study of CD8 T cells in ankylosing spondylitis listed by TCRdb under 2017. Libraries were prepared through 5' RACE. Data came from an Illumina HiSeq 2500. In-frame beta chains were kept once TCRdb had trimmed the public reads at Q25 with fastp and called clones with MiXCR. One record per CDR3 amino acid sequence lists the most common genes and DNA. In this sample the table shows about 240,000 distinct CDR3 sequences, about 10% of which occur a single time. The ten most abundant clones make up under 8% of the sample. The sample taken for sequencing was blood, either unsorted or a sorted T cell fraction (not recorded which). The receptor set was obtained from a male donor with ankylosing spondylitis or in good health (not recorded which).

The table lists this clonotype with many counts. The chain joins TRBV3-1 to TRBJ2-2; no firm D call. The CDR3 spans 14 residues. The ends were cut back, 6 bases at V and 1 base at J, with 9 bases in the middle. Germline CDR1 reads LGHDT; CDR2 reads YNNKEL (reference sequence). CDR3: CASSLTRNTGELFF. CDR3 coding DNA: TGTGCCAGCAGTCTCACGCGGAACACCGGGGAGCTGTTTTTT.

This clonotype showed up many times. This chain connects TRBV12-3 or TRBV12-4 to TRBJ2-1, with D hard to call. V lost 5 bases and J 6 bases, leaving 11 bases between the germline ends. CDR3 length: 13 amino acids. CDR3 DNA sequence: TGTGCCAGCAGTCTCGTGATGTCCAATGAGCAGTTCTTC. Residues: CASSLVMSNEQFF.

The CDR3: CASSDSPGQGLETQYF. The CDR3 DNA reads TGTGCCAGCAGTGACTCGCCGGGACAGGGGTTGGAGACCCAGTACTTC. The chain is built from TRBV6-4 and TRBJ2-5; TRBD1 agrees at 10 bases. This CDR3 is built from 16 residues. Germline assignment: CDR1 MRHNA and CDR2 SNTAGT. Trimming at V came to 0 bases and at J to 5 bases, leaving 6 bases not matched to a gene.

This clonotype was detected many times. The V and J genes are TRBV6-5 and TRBJ1-1; possible D gene TRBD1, 6 bases. The CDR3 sequence is 14 residues long. Germline CDR1 and CDR2: MNHEY and SVGAGI. Trimming took 2 bases from V and 0 from J, leaving 7 bases between them. CDR3 in amino acids: CASSYTGMNTEAFF. The CDR3, as DNA: TGTGCCAGCAGTTACACAGGGATGAACACTGAAGCTTTCTTT.

This clonotype showed up many times. This chain connects TRBV15 to TRBJ1-5; no firm D call. CDR1 is LNHNV and CDR2 is YYDKDF in the germline V gene (reference sequence). V lost 1 base to trimming and J lost 0 bases, with 7 bases between them. The CDR3 is 15 residues long. CDR3 in DNA: TGTGCCACCAGCAGAGGGTCGGATAGCAATCAGCCCCAGCATTTT. Translating gives CATSRGSDSNQPQHF.

In its sample, this clonotype was seen many times. The V call is TRBV11-1, the J call TRBJ2-3; the D gene is possibly TRBD2 (5 bases). The CDR3 has 14 residues. Germline lookup yields CDR1 SGHAT and CDR2 FQDESV (reference sequence). The germline V and J ends were trimmed by 2 bases and 8 bases, with 14 bases remaining between them. In DNA, the CDR3 is TGTGCCAGCAGCTTAACTAGTGCGCCAGTTACGCAGTATTTT. Protein product: CASSLTSAPVTQYF.

This clonotype appeared many times. For the CDR3, the DNA is TGCAGTGCTAGCGGGGGACTAGCGGGTCTGAACCAGTTCTTC. This translates into CSASGGLAGLNQFF. This rearrangement joins TRBV20-1 to TRBJ2-1; 12 nucleotides line up with TRBD2. Per the germline V gene, CDR1 is DFQATT and CDR2 is SNEGSKA (reference sequence). V gave up 3 bases and J gave up 13 bases; unmatched junction bases: 10. This CDR3 comprises 14 residues.